The 8 T cell receptor beta chains listed next were all sequenced from one sample in a study of blood T cell repertoires in COVID-19. Libraries were prepared by immunoSEQ multiplex PCR; TCRdb keeps only in-frame clonotypes and omits some of them. The sample consists of 130,000 or so clones, 75% to 85% of them appearing once. Sequenced sample: peripheral blood. The origin of the receptors is a woman in her seventies with COVID-19, enrolled during active disease.

This clone was observed a few times. The V and J genes are TRBV6-2 or TRBV6-3 and TRBJ2-7; D perhaps matches TRBD2 (6 bases). V was trimmed by 4 bases and J by 7 bases, leaving 14 bases between them. CDR3 length: 13 amino acids. Per the germline V gene, CDR1 is MNHEY and CDR2 is SVGEGT. CDR3 amino acids: CASSLGGLGEQYF. The CDR3 DNA is TGTGCCAGCAGTTTGGGAGGCCTGGGGGAGCAGTACTTC.

The chain combines TRBV19 with TRBJ2-7, with D perhaps matching TRBD2 (5 bases). Germline V gene sequence: CDR1 LNHDA, CDR2 SQIVND (reference sequence). Trimming shortened V by 3 bases and J by 2 bases, and 8 bases separated the two germline ends. CDR3 length equals 13 residues. The CDR3 nucleotides read TGTGCCAGTAGTATGAACGGGGCCTACGAGCAGTACTTC. This gives the protein CASSMNGAYEQYF.

V and J are TRBV11-2 and TRBJ2-2, with D perhaps TRBD1 (6 bases). The germline CDR1 and CDR2 sequences are SGHAT and FQNNGV. The length of the CDR3 is 15 residues. V was cut by 4 bases and J by 0 bases, with 9 bases left in between. The CDR3 coding sequence is TGTGCCAGCAGCTCGGGACAAACGAACACCGGGGAGCTGTTTTTT. It translates to CASSSGQTNTGELFF.

This chain connects TRBV19 to TRBJ2-2, with D possibly TRBD1 on 6 matching bases. The CDR3 covers 15 residues. Germline V lookup: CDR1 LNHDA, CDR2 SQIVND (reference sequence). V was trimmed by 5 bases and J by 0 bases, leaving 10 bases between them. CDR3 residues: CASSFQGSNTGELFF. The CDR3, as DNA: TGTGCCAGTAGTTTCCAGGGGTCGAACACCGGGGAGCTGTTTTTT.

This clone was seen only once. J is TRBJ1-2 and V is TRBV3-1 (or the pseudogene TRBV3-2); D remains unclear. Germline V CDR1 and CDR2: LGHDT, YNNKEL (reference sequence). V gave up 1 base and J gave up 0 bases, with 6 bases separating them. This CDR3 is 14 amino acids long. The CDR3 nucleotides read TGTGCCAGCAGCCAAGGGAGAGCTAACTATGGCTACACCTTC. This codes for CASSQGRANYGYTF.

The chain has TRBV7-2 and TRBJ1-6, with 10 nucleotides matching TRBD1. Trimming removed 5 bases from V and 10 bases from J; junction bases left unmatched: 8. Germline V gene sequence: CDR1 SGHTA, CDR2 FQGNSA. The CDR3 is 15 residues long. CDR3 region: CASSNQGQGISPLHF. The CDR3 coding sequence is TGTGCCAGCAGCAACCAGGGACAGGGGATCTCACCCCTCCACTTT.

V usage is TRBV5-8 and J usage is TRBJ1-2; 10 bases fit TRBD1. J gave up 4 bases and V 4 bases, and 13 bases lay outside the gene matches. CDR3 length: 17 residues. CDR1 and CDR2 from the germline V gene are SGHTS and YDEGEE. The CDR3, as DNA: TGTGCCAGCAGCCCCTACCTGACAGGGGGCCTGGGCTATGGCTACACCTTC. Encoded protein: CASSPYLTGGLGYGYTF.

J is TRBJ2-1 and V is TRBV5-1; 9 bases are shared with TRBD1. Per the germline V gene, CDR1 is SGHRS and CDR2 is YFSETQ. The CDR3 has 16 residues. V lost 3 bases, J lost 6 bases, and 10 bases stayed unmatched. CDR3 protein: CASSWTGVSSSNEQFF. The CDR3 DNA reads as TGCGCCAGCAGCTGGACAGGGGTGTCCTCTTCCAATGAGCAGTTCTTC.